This TCR beta chain was identified in a study of blood T cell repertoires in COVID-19. Across the whole study: COVID-19 samples from acute and convalescent phases originated in the United States, Italy and Spain. The analysed material was cDNA or gDNA that came from T cells, B-cell-depleted T cells, or PBMCs.

Followed longitudinally, the Seattle patients had been enrolled during active infection. Repertoires were generated with immunoSEQ multiplex PCR, while TCRdb's copy carries only in-frame clones and drops some. The sample has tens of thousands of clones; approximately 83% are singletons. This CDR3 region has 15 residues. Germline CDR1 and CDR2: MGHRA and YSYEKL. V shed 0 bases, J shed 4 bases, and the junction held 4 bases outside the gene matches. Sequenced material: peripheral blood. The rearrangement joins TRBV4-1 to TRBJ1-2; TRBD1 aligns across 8 bases. This sequence originates from a woman older than 75 with COVID-19, enrolled during active disease. CDR3 in amino acids: CASSQESGGRYGYTF. DNA of the CDR3: TGCGCCAGCAGCCAAGAGTCAGGGGGCCGCTATGGCTACACCTTC.